The source of this TCR beta chain is a study of human T cells and chemical hapten exposure. TCRdb re-analysed the RACE reads in MiXCR, keeping a single row per CDR3 protein. The table lists around 56,000 distinct CDR3 sequences, 9.5% to 10% of them singletons. Time point defined: pre-sensitization, week 0. Treatment specified: therapeutic diphenylcyclopropenone sensitization with weekly scalp DPC. This clonotype came up many times. Trimming removed 3 bases at V and 5 bases at J, with 17 bases between. Germline loops: CDR1 SGHTA, CDR2 FQGTGA. This CDR3 has 16 amino acids. Sample: whole blood, taken in connection with sensitization to the hapten diphenylcyclopropenone (DPC). This clonotype was obtained from a man aged 40-49 years with alopecia areata. Some clones in this sample may be carry-over from other donors' samples. J is TRBJ2-1 and V is TRBV7-3, with D possibly matching TRBD2 (6 bases). The CDR3 region has the DNA TGTGCCAGCAGCTTTGCGAGCGGAGGAGGGAACAATGAGCAGTTCTTC. As protein: CASSFASGGGNNEQFF.